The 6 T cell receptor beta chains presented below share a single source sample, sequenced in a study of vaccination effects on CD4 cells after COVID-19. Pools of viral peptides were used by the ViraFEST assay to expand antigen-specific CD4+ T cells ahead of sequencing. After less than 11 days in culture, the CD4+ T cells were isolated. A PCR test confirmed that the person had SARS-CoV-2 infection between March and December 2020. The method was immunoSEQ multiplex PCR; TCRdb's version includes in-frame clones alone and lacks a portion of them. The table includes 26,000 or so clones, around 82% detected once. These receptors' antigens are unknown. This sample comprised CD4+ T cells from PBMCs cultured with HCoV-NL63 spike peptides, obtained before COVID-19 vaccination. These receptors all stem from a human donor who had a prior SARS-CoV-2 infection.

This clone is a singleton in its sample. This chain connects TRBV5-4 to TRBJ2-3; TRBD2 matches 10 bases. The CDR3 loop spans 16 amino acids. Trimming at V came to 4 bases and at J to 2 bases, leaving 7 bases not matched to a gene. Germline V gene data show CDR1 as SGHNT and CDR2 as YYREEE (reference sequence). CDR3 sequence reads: CASSRAGGSSTDTQYF. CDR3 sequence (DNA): TGTGCCAGCAGCAGAGCGGGGGGGTCTTCCACAGATACGCAGTATTTT.

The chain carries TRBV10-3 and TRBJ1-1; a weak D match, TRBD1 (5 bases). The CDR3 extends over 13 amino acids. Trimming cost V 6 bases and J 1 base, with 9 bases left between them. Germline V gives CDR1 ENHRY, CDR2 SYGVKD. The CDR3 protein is CAISVTENTEAFF. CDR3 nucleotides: TGTGCCATCAGCGTGACAGAGAACACTGAAGCTTTCTTT.

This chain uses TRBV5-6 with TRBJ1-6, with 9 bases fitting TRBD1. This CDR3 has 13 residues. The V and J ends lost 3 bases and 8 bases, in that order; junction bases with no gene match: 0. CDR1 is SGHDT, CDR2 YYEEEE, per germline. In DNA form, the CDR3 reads TGTGCCAGCAGCTGGGACAGGGATTCACCCCTCCACTTT. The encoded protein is CASSWDRDSPLHF.

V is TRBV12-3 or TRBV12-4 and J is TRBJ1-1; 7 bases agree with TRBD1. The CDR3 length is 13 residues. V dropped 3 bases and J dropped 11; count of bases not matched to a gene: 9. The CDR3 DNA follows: TGTGCCAGCAGTTTCGGTCAGGGGGTGCACGCTTTCTTT. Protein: CASSFGQGVHAFF.

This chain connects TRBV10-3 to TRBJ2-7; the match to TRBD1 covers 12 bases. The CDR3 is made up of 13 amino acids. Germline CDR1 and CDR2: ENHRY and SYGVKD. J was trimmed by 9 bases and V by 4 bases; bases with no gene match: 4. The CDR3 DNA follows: TGTGCCATCAGTGCCGGGACAGGGGGCGGGCAGTACTTC. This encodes CAISAGTGGGQYF.

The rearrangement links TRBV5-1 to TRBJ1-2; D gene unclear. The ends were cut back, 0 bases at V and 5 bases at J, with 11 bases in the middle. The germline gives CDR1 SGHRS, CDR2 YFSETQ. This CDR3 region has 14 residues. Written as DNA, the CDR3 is TGCGCCAGCAGCTTGGCTTCAGATTCTTATGGCTACACCTTC. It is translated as CASSLASDSYGYTF.